Sequencing of this TCR beta chain was carried out in a study of CXCR3-negative and CXCR3-positive naive CD8 T cells. Overall study: The libraries yielded about 130 million TRB reads, about 1.5 +/- 0.3 million each.

The CDR3 has 15 residues. In germline, CDR1 is SEHNR, CDR2 FQNEAQ (reference sequence). UMI-labeled 5' RACE TRB cDNA libraries were prepared from the cells. From its re-call of the 5' RACE reads, TCRdb lists each CDR3 protein once, without DNA. In total, the table holds 100,000 to 150,000 distinct CDR3 sequences. Overall study results and limits: Similar TRBV-TRBJ usage was seen in naive cells (both CXCR3-negative and CXCR3-positive), but memory cells differed. Diversity ran similarly high across both naive subsets but far lower in memory CD8+ cells. A higher hydrophobicity marked the TRB CDR3s of CXCR3-positive naive cells versus CXCR3-negative naive cells. Fresh PBMCs were used in most assays, and CXCR3 expression partially decreased after cryopreservation.

Comments on this clonotype: Its cognate antigen is unknown.

What was sequenced was naive CXCR3+ CD8+ T cells from blood. Specified subset: CD45RO-CCR7+CD27+CD95- naive CD8+ T cells expressing CXCR3 (TNR3+). The sequence was collected from a human donor in good health. Some clones in this sample may be carry-over from other donors' samples. The rearrangement joins TRBV7-9 to TRBJ2-1; without DNA, the TCRdb call of TRBD2 cannot be checked. The CDR3 sequence is CASRSSGISYNEQFF.